Sequencing of this T cell receptor (beta chain) was carried out in a study of T-cell memory formation after mild COVID-19. TCRdb itself ran the 5' RACE reads through MiXCR, one entry per CDR3 protein. The sample includes fewer than 200,000 distinct CDR3 sequences, approximately 12% of them seen just once. In germline, CDR1 is DFQATT, CDR2 SNEGSKA (reference sequence). The CDR3 length is 15 residues. Unmatched junction bases numbered 4, after V lost 0 bases and J lost 4 bases. V usage is TRBV20-1 and J usage is TRBJ2-3, with 10 bases lining up with TRBD1. This receptor was obtained from a man younger than 35 who had mild COVID-19 (a few samples of this study predate the infection). Cell type and time point are not known. Sequencing was done on a sample of PBMCs or a T cell subset sorted from them (not recorded which). This CDR3 is CSARERTGGSDTQYF. CDR3 bases: TGCAGTGCTAGAGAGAGGACAGGGGGATCAGATACGCAGTATTTT.